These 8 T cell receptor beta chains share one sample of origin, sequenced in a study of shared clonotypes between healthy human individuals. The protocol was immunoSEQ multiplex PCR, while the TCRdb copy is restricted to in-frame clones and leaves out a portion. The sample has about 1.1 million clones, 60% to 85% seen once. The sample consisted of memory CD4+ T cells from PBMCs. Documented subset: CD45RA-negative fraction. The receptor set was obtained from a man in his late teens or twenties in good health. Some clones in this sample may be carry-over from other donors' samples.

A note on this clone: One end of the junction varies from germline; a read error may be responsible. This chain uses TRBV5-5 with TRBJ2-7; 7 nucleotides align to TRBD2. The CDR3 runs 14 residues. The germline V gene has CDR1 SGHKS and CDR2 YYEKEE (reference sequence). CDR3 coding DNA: TGTGCCAGCAGCTCCACGACTAGCTCTGGGCCCGGCATGTTC. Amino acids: CASSSTTSSGPGMF. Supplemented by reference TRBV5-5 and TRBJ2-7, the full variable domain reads DAGVTQSPTHLIKTRGQQVTLRCSPISGHKSVSWYQQVLGQGPQFIFQYYEKEERGRGNFPDRFSARQFPNYSSELNVNALLLGDSALYLCASSSTTSSGPGMFGPGTRLTVT.

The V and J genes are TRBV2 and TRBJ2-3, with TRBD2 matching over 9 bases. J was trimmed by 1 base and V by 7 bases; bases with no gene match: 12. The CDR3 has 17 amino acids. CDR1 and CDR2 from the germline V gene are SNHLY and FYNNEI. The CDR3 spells CASTRSGSFRGTDTQYF. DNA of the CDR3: TGTGCCAGCACCCGTAGCGGGAGCTTCCGAGGCACAGATACGCAGTATTTT.

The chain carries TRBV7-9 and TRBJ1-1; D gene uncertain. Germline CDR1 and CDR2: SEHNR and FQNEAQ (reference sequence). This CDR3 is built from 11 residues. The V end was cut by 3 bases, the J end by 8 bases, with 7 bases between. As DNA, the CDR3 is TGTGCCAGCAGCTTCCTGGTGGAAGCTTTCTTT. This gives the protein CASSFLVEAFF.

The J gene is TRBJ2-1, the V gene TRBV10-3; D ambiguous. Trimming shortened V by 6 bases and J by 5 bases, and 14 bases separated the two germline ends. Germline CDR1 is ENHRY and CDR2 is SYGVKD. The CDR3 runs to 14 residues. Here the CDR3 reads CAIRPNGRNNEQFF. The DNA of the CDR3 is TGTGCCATCAGGCCGAATGGGCGTAACAATGAGCAGTTCTTC.

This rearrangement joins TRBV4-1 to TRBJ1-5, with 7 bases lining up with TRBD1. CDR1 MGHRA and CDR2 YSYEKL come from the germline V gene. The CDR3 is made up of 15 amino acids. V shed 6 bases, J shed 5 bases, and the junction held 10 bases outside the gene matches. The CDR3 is CASSQAGTAYQPQHF. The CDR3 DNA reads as TGCGCCAGCAGTCAGGCGGGGACAGCTTATCAGCCCCAGCATTTT.

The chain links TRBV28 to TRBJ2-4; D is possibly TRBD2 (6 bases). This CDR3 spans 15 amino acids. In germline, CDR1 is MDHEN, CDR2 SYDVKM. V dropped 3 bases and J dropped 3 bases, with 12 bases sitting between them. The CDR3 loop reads CASSFGGVVKNIQYF. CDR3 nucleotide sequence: TGTGCCAGCAGTTTTGGAGGGGTGGTCAAAAACATTCAGTACTTC.

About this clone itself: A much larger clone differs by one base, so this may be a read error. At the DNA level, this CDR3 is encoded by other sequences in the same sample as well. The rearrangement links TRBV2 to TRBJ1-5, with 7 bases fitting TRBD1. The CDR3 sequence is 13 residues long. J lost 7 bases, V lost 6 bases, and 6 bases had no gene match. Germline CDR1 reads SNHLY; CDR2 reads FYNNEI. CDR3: CASSRQGGQPQHF. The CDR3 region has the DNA TGTGCCAGCAGCAGACAGGGCGGCCAGCCCCAGCATTTT.

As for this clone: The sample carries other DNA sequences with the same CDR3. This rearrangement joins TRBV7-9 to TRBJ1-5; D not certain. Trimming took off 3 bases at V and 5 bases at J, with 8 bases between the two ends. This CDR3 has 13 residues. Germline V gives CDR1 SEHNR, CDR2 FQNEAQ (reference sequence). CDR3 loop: CASSLRRDQPQHF. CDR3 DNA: TGTGCCAGCAGCTTGAGAAGGGATCAGCCCCAGCATTTT.